Detailed here is one T cell receptor (beta chain). Its matching antigen is unknown. Donors each provided 7.5 to 10 milliliters of peripheral blood. These data originate in a study of blood T cells in healthy people across ages. Study results and caveats: Estimates based on one million T cells were treated as lower bounds.

The CDR3 loop spans 14 amino acids. In germline, CDR1 is MNHEY, CDR2 SVGAGI. Trimming shortened V by 0 bases and J by 6 bases, and 11 bases separated the two germline ends. Primed by a sample-barcoded 5' primer and a J-beta primer mix, a second PCR proceeded for about 7 to 11 cycles. Every cDNA molecule bore a tag from a template-switch adaptor containing 12 random nucleotides. TCRdb passed the 5' RACE reads through MiXCR, listing each CDR3 protein once. In the table there are approximately 900,000 distinct CDR3 sequences, under 50% of which are singletons. The sequenced material came from blood. This TCR came from a man aged 25-45 years in good health. The rearrangement uses TRBV6-5 and TRBJ1-2; tentatively, D is TRBD1 (6 bases). CDR3 sequence reads: CASSYSSRGNGYTF. CDR3 coding DNA: TGTGCCAGCAGTTACTCAAGCAGGGGAAATGGCTACACCTTC.